A selection of T cell receptor beta chains follows, all from one sample in a study of blood T cell repertoires in COVID-19. The data were produced by immunoSEQ multiplex PCR, yet TCRdb's version contains in-frame clones alone and is incomplete. The repertoire consists of 130,000 to 150,000 clones, with 85% to 90% occurring once and the leading ten covering approximately 2.4%. Sequenced sample: peripheral blood. Receptors originate from a human donor in a cohort sampled during active COVID-19. The conserved cysteine and the conserved F or W are not part of the CDR3 here. Clone sizes are given selectively: once, few, many, or a class where the clone is expanded.

v_call	clone_size	j_call	cdr3_aa
TRBV28	.	TRBJ2-2	ASTEETDTGELF
TRBV11-2	.	TRBJ2-5	ASSLLRVETQY
TRBV24-1	.	TRBJ2-2	ATSDLAGWDTGELF
TRBV25-1	.	TRBJ1-1	ASRGAMNTEAF
TRBV29-1	.	TRBJ2-7	SVAGLPSYEQY
TRBV28	few	TRBJ1-4	ASTEGATNEKLF
TRBV11-3	.	TRBJ2-7	ASSLERESEQY
TRBV4-1	once	TRBJ2-5	ASSRGTGQETQY
TRBV28	.	TRBJ2-3	ASSLVFSGGAEDTQY
TRBV29-1	.	TRBJ2-2	SVSTSANTGELF
TRBV5-1	.	TRBJ2-1	ASSWSSYNEQF
TRBV2	.	TRBJ1-5	ASSYGEERLHQPQH
TRBV3-1/TRBV3-2	many	TRBJ2-1	ASSQELAVAVDEQF
TRBV4-1	.	TRBJ2-2	ASSPSLGELF
TRBV19	.	TRBJ2-1	ASSIGTSGSYEQF